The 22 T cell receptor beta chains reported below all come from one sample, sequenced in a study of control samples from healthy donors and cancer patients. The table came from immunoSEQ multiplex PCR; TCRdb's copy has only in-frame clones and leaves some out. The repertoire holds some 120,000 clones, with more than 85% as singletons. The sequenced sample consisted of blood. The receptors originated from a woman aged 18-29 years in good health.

CDR3 DNA: TGCGCCAGCAGGTCCCCAGGACAGATAAGCACAGATACGCAGTATTTT. It yields the protein CASRSPGQISTDTQYF. The genes are TRBV10-1 and TRBJ2-3; D might be TRBD1 (6 bases). Germline V lookup: CDR1 WNHNN, CDR2 SYGVQD (reference sequence). Between the trimmed V and J ends, which lost 6 bases and 0 bases, there was a span of 16 bases. The CDR3 length is 16 residues.

The CDR3 sequence: CATSDTYGYTF. The CDR3 DNA follows: TGTGCCACCAGTGACACCTATGGCTACACCTTC. The gene calls are TRBV24-1 and TRBJ1-2; no firm D call. The V end was cut by 4 bases, the J end by 4 bases, with 3 bases between. Germline CDR1 and CDR2: KGHDR and SFDVKD. There are 11 residues in the CDR3.

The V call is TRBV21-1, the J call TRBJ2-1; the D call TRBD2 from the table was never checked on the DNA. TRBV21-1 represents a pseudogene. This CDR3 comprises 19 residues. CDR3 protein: CASSKGTGSATSSYNEQFF. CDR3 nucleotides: TGTGCCAGCAGCAAAGGTACTGGGAGCGCCACGAGCTCCTACAATGAGCAGTTCTTC.

For the CDR3, the DNA is TGTGCCAGCAGCCCTATCGGGGCGGAAGGCAACACTGAAGCTTTCTTT. Its translation is CASSPIGAEGNTEAFF. The gene calls are TRBV28 and TRBJ1-1; D perhaps matches TRBD1 (5 bases). Trimming shortened V by 6 bases and J by 2 bases, and 19 bases separated the two germline ends. Per the germline V gene, CDR1 is MDHEN and CDR2 is SYDVKM. CDR3 length equals 16 residues. Complete variable domain (other parts from reference TRBV28 and TRBJ1-1): DVKVTQSSRYLVKRTGEKVFLECVQDMDHENMFWYRQDPGLGLRLIYFSYDVKMKEKGDIPEGYSVSREKKERFSLILESASTNQTSMYLCASSPIGAEGNTEAFFGQGTRLTVV.

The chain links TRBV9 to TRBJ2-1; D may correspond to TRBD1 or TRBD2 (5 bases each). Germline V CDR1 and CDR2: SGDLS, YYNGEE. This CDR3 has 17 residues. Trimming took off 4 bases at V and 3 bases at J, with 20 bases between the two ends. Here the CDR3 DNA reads TGTGCCAGCAGCTTAACGGGGAGACCGAGGGGCTACAATGAGCAGTTCTTC. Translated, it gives CASSLTGRPRGYNEQFF. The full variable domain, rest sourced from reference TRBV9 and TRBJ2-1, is DSGVTQTPKHLITATGQRVTLRCSPRSGDLSVYWYQQSLDQGLQFLIQYYNGEERAKGNILERFSAQQFPDLHSELNLSSLELGDSALYFCASSLTGRPRGYNEQFFGPGTRLTVL.

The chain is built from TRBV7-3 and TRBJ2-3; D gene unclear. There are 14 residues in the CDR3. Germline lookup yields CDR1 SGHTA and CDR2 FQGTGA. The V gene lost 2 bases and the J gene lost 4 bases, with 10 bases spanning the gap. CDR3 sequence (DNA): TGTGCCAGCAGCTTAGGGCCGGGCCCAGATACGCAGTATTTT. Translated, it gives CASSLGPGPDTQYF.

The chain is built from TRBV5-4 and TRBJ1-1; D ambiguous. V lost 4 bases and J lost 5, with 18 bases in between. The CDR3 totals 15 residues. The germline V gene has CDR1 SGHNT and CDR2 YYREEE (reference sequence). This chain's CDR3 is CASSGYLRGRTEAFF. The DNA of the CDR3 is TGTGCCAGCAGCGGATATCTGCGAGGGCGAACTGAAGCTTTCTTT.

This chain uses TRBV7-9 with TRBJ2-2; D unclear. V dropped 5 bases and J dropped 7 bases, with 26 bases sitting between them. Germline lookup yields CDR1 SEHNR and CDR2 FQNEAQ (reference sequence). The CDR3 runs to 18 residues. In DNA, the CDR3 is TGTGCCAGCAGCCTAAGGGTGAACTCTCGAAGGGTTGGCGGGGAGCTGTTTTTT. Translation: CASSLRVNSRRVGGELFF. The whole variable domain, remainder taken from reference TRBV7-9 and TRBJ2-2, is DTGVSQNPRHKITKRGQNVTFRCDPISEHNRLYWYRQTLGQGPEFLTYFQNEAQLEKSRLLSDRFSAERPKGSFSTLEIQRTEQGDSAMYLCASSLRVNSRRVGGELFFGEGSRLTVL.

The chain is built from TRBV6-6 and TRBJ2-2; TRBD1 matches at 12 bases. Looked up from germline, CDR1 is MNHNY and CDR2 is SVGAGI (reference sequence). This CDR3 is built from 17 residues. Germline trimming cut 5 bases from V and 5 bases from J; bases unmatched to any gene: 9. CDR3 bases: TGTGCCAGCAGTCCACGTCCGGGACAGGGGGCAACCGGGGAGCTGTTTTTT. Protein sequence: CASSPRPGQGATGELFF.

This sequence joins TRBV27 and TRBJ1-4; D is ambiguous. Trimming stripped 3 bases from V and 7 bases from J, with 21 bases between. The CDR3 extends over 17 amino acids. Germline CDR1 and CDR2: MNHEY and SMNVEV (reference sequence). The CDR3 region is CASSLNIPSEDSEKLFF. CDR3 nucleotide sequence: TGTGCCAGCAGTTTGAATATCCCGAGCGAAGATAGTGAAAAACTGTTTTTT.

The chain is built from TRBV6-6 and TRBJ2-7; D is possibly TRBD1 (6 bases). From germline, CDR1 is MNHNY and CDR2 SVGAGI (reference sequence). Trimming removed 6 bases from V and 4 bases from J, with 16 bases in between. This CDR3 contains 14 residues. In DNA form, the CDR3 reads TGTGCCAGCAGGCAAACCACAGGGTCATACGAGCAGTACTTC. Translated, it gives CASRQTTGSYEQYF.

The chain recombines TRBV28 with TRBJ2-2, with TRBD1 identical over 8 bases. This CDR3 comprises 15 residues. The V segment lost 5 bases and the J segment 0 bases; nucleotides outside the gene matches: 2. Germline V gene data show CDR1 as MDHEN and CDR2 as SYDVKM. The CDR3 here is CASSTGQANTGELFF. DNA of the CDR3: TGTGCCAGCAGTACGGGACAGGCGAACACCGGGGAGCTGTTTTTT.

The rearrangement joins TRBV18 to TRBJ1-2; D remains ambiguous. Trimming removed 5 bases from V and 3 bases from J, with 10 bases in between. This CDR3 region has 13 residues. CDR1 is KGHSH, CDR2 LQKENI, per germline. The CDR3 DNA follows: TGTGCCAGCTCAATGGGGTCTGACTATGGCTACACCTTC. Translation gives CASSMGSDYGYTF.

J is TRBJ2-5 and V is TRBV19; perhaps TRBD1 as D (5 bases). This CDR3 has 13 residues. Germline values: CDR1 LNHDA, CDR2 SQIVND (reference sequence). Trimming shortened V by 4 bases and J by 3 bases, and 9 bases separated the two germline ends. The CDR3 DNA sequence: TGTGCCAGTAGTACCATGACAGAAGAGACCCAGTACTTC. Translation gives CASSTMTEETQYF.

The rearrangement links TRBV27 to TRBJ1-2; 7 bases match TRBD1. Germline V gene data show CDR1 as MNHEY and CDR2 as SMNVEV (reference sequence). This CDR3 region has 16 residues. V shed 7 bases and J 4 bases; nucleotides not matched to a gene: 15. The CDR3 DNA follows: TGTGCCAGCACCCCCCTCGGGACAGAGAGCGTCTATGGCTACACCTTC. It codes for CASTPLGTESVYGYTF.

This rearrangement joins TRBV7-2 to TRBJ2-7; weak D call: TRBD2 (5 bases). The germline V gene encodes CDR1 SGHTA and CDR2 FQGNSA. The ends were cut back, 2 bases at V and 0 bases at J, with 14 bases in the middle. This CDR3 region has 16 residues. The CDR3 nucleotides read TGTGCCAGCAGCTTAACGACTACCTTGAGCTCCTACGAGCAGTACTTC. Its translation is CASSLTTTLSSYEQYF. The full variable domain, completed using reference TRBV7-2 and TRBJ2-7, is GAGVSQSPSNKVTEKGKDVELRCDPISGHTALYWYRQSLGQGLEFLIYFQGNSAPDKSGLPSDRFSAERTGGSVSTLTIQRTQQEDSAVYLCASSLTTTLSSYEQYFGPGTRLTVT.

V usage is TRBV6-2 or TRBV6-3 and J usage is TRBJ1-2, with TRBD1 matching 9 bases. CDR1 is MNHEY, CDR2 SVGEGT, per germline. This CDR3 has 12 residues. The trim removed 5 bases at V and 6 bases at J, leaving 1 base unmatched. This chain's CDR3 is CASSTGGDGYTF. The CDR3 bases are TGTGCCAGCAGTACAGGGGGCGATGGCTACACCTTC.

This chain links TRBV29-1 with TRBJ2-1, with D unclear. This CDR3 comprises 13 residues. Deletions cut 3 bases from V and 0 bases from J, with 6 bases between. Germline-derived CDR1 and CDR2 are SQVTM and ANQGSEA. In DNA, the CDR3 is TGCAGCGTTGACAGGAGCTCCTACAATGAGCAGTTCTTC. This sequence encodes CSVDRSSYNEQFF.

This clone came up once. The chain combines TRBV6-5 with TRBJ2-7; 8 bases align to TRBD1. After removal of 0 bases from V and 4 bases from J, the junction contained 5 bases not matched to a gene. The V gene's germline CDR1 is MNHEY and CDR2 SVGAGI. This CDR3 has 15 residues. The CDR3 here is CASSYSGQGVYEQYF. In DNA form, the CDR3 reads TGTGCCAGCAGTTACTCAGGACAGGGTGTATACGAGCAGTACTTC.

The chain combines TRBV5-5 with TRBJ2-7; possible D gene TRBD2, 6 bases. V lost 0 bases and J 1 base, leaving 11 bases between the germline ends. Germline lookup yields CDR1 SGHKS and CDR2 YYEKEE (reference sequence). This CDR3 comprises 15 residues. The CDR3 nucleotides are TGTGCCAGCAGCTTGGTAGTAGCGGATTCCTACGAGCAGTACTTC. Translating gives CASSLVVADSYEQYF.

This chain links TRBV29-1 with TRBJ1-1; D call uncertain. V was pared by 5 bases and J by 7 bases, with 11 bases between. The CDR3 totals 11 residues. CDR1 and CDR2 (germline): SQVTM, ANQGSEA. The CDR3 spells CSVLSFGEAFF. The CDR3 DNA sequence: TGCAGCGTTCTCTCCTTTGGTGAAGCTTTCTTT.

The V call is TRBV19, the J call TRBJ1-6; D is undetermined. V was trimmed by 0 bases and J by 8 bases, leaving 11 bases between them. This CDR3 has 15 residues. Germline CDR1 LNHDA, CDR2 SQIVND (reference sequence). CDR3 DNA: TGTGCCAGTAGTATAGATGGACTACCACATTCACCCCTCCACTTT. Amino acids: CASSIDGLPHSPLHF.